The 9 T cell receptor beta chains below come from one sample, sequenced in a study of blood T cell repertoires in COVID-19. Using immunoSEQ multiplex PCR, the repertoire was profiled, and TCRdb retains in-frame clones only, with some absent. The sample has 100,000 or so clones, approximately 90% seen once. Source material: peripheral blood. Receptors were obtained from a human donor with acute or convalescent COVID-19. The donor label of this sample is uncertain.

This clone was detected only once. The genes are TRBV4-2 and TRBJ2-2, with 7 bases matching TRBD2. Trimming took 2 bases from V and 3 from J; bases not matched to a gene: 9. This CDR3 contains 17 residues. Per the germline V gene, CDR1 is LGHNA and CDR2 is YNFKEQ. The CDR3 DNA sequence: TGTGCCAGCAGCCAAAGACCCGGGGGGACGTACACCGGGGAGCTGTTTTTT. It codes for CASSQRPGGTYTGELFF.

The chain is built from TRBV4-1 and TRBJ1-1; D not certain. Per germline, CDR1 MGHRA and CDR2 YSYEKL. The CDR3 is made up of 15 amino acids. Deletions cut 1 base from V and 1 base from J, with 10 bases between. The CDR3 loop reads CASSQAWEWNTEAFF. DNA of the CDR3: TGCGCCAGCAGCCAAGCTTGGGAGTGGAACACTGAAGCTTTCTTT.

The chain carries TRBV7-8 and TRBJ2-1; TRBD1 aligns across 11 bases. Germline values: CDR1 SGHVS, CDR2 FQNEAQ. The CDR3 runs to 14 residues. J lost 5 bases, V lost 8 bases, and 5 bases had no gene match. The CDR3 DNA is TGTGCCAGCCGGGACAGGGGGTCCCACAATGAGCAGTTCTTC. It specifies CASRDRGSHNEQFF.

J is TRBJ1-3 and V is TRBV9, with D perhaps TRBD1 (5 bases). The CDR3 has 15 residues. V was shortened by 0 bases and J by 1 base, with 8 bases between the two germline ends. Germline-derived CDR1 and CDR2 are SGDLS and YYNGEE. The CDR3, as DNA: TGTGCCAGCAGCGTAGACAGGACATCTGGAAACACCATATATTTT. Its protein is CASSVDRTSGNTIYF. The full variable domain, with the rest looked up from reference TRBV9 and TRBJ1-3, is DSGVTQTPKHLITATGQRVTLRCSPRSGDLSVYWYQQSLDQGLQFLIQYYNGEERAKGNILERFSAQQFPDLHSELNLSSLELGDSALYFCASSVDRTSGNTIYFGEGSWLTVV.

V usage is TRBV28 and J usage is TRBJ1-1, with no clear D. The germline V and J ends were trimmed by 4 bases and 0 bases, with 6 bases remaining between them. This CDR3 comprises 13 residues. CDR1 and CDR2 (germline): MDHEN, SYDVKM. DNA for the CDR3: TGTGCCAGCAGTTCTGGCATGAACACTGAAGCTTTCTTT. This translates into CASSSGMNTEAFF.

The CDR3 loop reads CASSVWSSGSYNEQFF. The CDR3 nucleotides read TGTGCCAGCAGCGTCTGGTCGAGCGGTTCCTACAATGAGCAGTTCTTC. The V gene is TRBV7-2, the J gene TRBJ2-1; the D gene is possibly TRBD2 (5 bases). Germline CDR1 reads SGHTA; CDR2 reads FQGNSA. The CDR3 consists of 16 residues. V dropped 5 bases and J dropped 1 base, with 15 bases sitting between them.

V gene TRBV7-2 combines with J gene TRBJ2-1; 9 nucleotides line up with TRBD2. The CDR3 is made up of 16 amino acids. CDR1 is SGHTA, CDR2 FQGNSA, per germline. V lost 2 bases and J lost 6; bases outside the gene matches: 8. CDR3 coding DNA: TGTGCCAGCAGCTTAAATTCGGGACTAGCAACCAATGAGCAGTTCTTC. Amino acid sequence: CASSLNSGLATNEQFF.

This clone is a singleton in its sample. The chain couples TRBV7-6 to TRBJ1-6; no reliable D call. The CDR3 runs to 13 residues. V was pared by 2 bases and J by 6 bases, with 5 bases between. CDR1 is SGHVS, CDR2 FNYEAQ, per germline. DNA of the CDR3: TGTGCCAGCAGCTTAAACAGTAATTCACCCCTCCACTTT. Amino acid sequence: CASSLNSNSPLHF.

The rearrangement links TRBV20-1 to TRBJ1-1; unclear D gene. CDR3 size: 12 residues. Germline CDR1 and CDR2: DFQATT and SNEGSKA (reference sequence). Between the trimmed V and J ends, which lost 3 bases and 1 base, there was a span of 6 bases. For the CDR3, the DNA is TGCAGTGCTAGTGACGGGAACACTGAAGCTTTCTTT. This translates into CSASDGNTEAFF.